Given below is one T cell receptor (beta chain) in context. The antigen it recognizes is unknown. Nothing much larger sits one base from this clone, and base qualities are not available. From the cysteine up to the phenylalanine, the CDR3 has a length of 20 residues. Of all the DNA, just the CDR3 is kept, 60 bases in frame from base 1. V is pared back by 6 bases and J by 2 bases, with 28 bases lying between the germline termini. CDR1 and CDR2 are drawn from the germline V gene: SGHTA, FQGNSA. This sample is part of a study of T cell repertoires in cytomegalovirus infection (dated by TCRdb to the late 2010s). With respect to the entire study: Peptide stimulations targeted recently identified HLA-C-restricted CMV epitopes, whose presentation resists viral immunomodulation, together with well-studied HLA-B-restricted epitopes. Because public TCR beta signatures pointed to carriage of CMV infection together with the matching HLA type, the HLA type of each donor mattered for the analysis. What the study reported, not specific to this receptor: The ex vivo response was dominated by HLA-C-restricted CMV-specific TCR beta clonotypes, which also provided the single most frequent clonotype in two of eight donors. In both this cohort and an independent cohort of some 380 donors, the cumulative frequency of public TCR beta family members distinguished carriers of CMV infection plus the relevant HLA type.

This sample's treatment or condition label indicates: in vitro stimulation with specific CMV peptide epitopes to enrich CMV-specific T cells. The instrument given in TCRdb is Illumina HiSeq 1500. TCRdb reanalyzed the raw reads on its own, using fastp at Q25 for trimming and MiXCR for clone calling, and kept in-frame beta chains. CDR3 protein duplicates are merged, each entry listing the most common genes and DNA. This sample gives around 77,000 distinct CDR3 sequences in total; about 20% of them show up just once. About 66% of the sample comes from the top ten. This sequence originates from a human donor in good health (CMV status not recorded). Some clones in this sample may be carry-over from other donors' samples. The V and J genes are TRBV7-2 and TRBJ1-4; the D gene is perhaps TRBD1, from 6 matching bases. The source material was CD8+ T cells from cultured PBMCs, sampled from culture after CMV antigen stimulation. This receptor carries the CDR3 CASSPTGFPGGAPTNEKLFF. The nucleotide sequence reads as follows: TGTGCCAGCAGTCCTACGGGGTTTCCGGGGGGCGCGCCGACTAATGAAAAACTGTTTTTT.